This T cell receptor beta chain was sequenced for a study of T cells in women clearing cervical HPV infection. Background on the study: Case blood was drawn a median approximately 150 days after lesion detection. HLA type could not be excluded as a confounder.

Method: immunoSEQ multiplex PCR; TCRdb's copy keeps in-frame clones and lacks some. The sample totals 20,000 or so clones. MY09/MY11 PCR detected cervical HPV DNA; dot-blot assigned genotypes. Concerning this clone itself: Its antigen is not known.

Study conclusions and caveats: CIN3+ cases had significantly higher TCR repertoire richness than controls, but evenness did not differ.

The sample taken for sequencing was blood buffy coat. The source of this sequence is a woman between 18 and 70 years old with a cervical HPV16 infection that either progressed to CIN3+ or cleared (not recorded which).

The sequenced CDR3 bases are TGTGCCAGCAGCTTAGCCCTCCAAGAGACC. The encoded protein is CASSLALQET. The full CDR3 sequence reads CASSLALQETQYF. The V gene is TRBV7-8, the J gene TRBJ2-5; D remains unclear. Read data end 3 residues before the CDR3 end; the end is taken from the germline J gene. V was clipped by 0 bases and J by 1 base, with 3 bases between them. CDR3 length: 13 residues. Germline V gives CDR1 SGHVS, CDR2 FQNEAQ.